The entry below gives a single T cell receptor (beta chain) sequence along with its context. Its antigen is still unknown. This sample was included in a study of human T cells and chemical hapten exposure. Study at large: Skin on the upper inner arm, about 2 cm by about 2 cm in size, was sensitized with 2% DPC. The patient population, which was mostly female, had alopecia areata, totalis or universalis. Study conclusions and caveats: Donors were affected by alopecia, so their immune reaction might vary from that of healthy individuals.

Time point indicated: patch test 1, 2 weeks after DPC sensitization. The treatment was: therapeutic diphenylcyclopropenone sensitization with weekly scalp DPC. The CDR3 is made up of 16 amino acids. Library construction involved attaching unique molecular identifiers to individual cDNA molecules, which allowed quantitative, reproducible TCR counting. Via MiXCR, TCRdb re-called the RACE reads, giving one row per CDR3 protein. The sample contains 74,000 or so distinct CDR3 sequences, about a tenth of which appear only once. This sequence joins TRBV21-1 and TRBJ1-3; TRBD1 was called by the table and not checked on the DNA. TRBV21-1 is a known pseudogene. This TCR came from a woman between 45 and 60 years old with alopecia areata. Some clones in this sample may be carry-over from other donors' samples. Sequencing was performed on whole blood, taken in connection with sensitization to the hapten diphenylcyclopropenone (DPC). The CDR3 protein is CASSRGSLHSGNTIYF. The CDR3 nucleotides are TGTGCCAGCAGCAGGGGCAGCTTGCACTCTGGAAACACCATATATTTT.